Reported below is one T cell receptor (beta chain). With 7 bases clipped from V and 1 base from J, the junction kept 10 bases outside the gene matches. Per germline, CDR1 SEHNR and CDR2 FQNEAQ (reference sequence). The CDR3 contains 15 residues. These data belong to a study of blood T cell repertoires in COVID-19. In the authors' workflow: The assay estimated nucleated cells by amplifying reference gene primers. Data came from immunoSEQ multiplex PCR; TCRdb stores just in-frame clones and leaves some out. Clone size and the V and J calls come from that table; the DNA yielded D and trimming. Of a few hundred thousand clones in the sample, more than 65% are singletons; the top ten hold more than 0.95%.

The clonotype comes from a human donor with acute or convalescent COVID-19. The donor label of this sample is uncertain. This chain uses TRBV7-9 with TRBJ2-7; 7 nucleotides agree with TRBD2. The material sequenced was peripheral blood. As DNA, the CDR3 is TGTGCCAGCACCCAAAGCGGGACGGCTTCCTACGAGCAGTACTTC. This encodes CASTQSGTASYEQYF. Based on the CDR3 plus reference TRBV7-9 and TRBJ2-7, the full variable domain is DTGVSQNPRHKITKRGQNVTFRCDPISEHNRLYWYRQTLGQGPEFLTYFQNEAQLEKSRLLSDRFSAERPKGSFSTLEIQRTEQGDSAMYLCASTQSGTASYEQYFGPGTRLTVT.